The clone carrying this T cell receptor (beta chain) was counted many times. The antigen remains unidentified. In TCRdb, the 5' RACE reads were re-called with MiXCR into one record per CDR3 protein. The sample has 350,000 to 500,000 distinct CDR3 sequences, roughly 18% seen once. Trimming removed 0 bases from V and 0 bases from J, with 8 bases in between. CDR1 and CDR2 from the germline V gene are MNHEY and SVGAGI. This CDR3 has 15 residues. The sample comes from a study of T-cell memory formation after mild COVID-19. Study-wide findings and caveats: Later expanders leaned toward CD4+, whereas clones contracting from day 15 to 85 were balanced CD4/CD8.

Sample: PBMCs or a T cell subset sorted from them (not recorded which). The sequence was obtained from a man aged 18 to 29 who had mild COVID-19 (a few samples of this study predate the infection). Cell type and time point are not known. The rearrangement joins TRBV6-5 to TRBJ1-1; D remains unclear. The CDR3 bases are TGTGCCAGCAGTTACTCGATGGTAGTGAACACTGAAGCTTTCTTT. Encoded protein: CASSYSMVVNTEAFF.